Below, one T cell receptor (beta chain) is given with its context. Its antigen remains unknown. Generated by immunoSEQ multiplex PCR, the TCRdb table keeps only in-frame clones and is missing some. This sample has around 120,000 clones, with over 80% found just once. Germline V CDR1 and CDR2: KGHSH, LQKENI. Between the trimmed V and J ends, which lost 6 bases and 2 bases, there was a span of 3 bases. The CDR3 contains 11 residues. The source of the sample is a study of T cell responses to AZD1222 COVID-19 vaccine. Study findings and constraints: Distributed over spike, vaccine-associated CD4 TCRs predominated at 160-218 and 743-854.

The specimen was peripheral blood, collected on day 0 of AZD1222 vaccination. The sequence was collected from an adult in good health. The chain links TRBV18 to TRBJ2-3; D call uncertain. CDR3 sequence (DNA): TGTGCCAGCTCCTACACAGATACGCAGTATTTT. Residues: CASSYTDTQYF.